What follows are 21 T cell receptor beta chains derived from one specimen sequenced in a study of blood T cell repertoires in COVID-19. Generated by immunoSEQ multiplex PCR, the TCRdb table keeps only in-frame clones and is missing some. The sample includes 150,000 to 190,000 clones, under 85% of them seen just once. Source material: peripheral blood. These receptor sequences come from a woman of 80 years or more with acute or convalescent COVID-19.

CDR3 amino acids: CASSWQNTGELFF. In DNA, the CDR3 is TGCGCCAGCAGTTGGCAGAACACCGGGGAGCTGTTTTTT. The chain joins TRBV10-1 to TRBJ2-2; D is undetermined. In germline, CDR1 is WNHNN, CDR2 SYGVQD (reference sequence). The V end was cut by 5 bases, the J end by 1 base, with 5 bases between. The CDR3 has 13 amino acids.

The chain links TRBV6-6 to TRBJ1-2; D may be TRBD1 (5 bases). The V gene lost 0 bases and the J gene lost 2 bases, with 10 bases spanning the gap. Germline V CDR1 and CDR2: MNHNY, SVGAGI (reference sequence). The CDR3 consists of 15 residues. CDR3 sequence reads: CASSYSAGSNYGYTF. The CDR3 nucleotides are TGTGCCAGCAGTTACTCTGCAGGGTCGAACTATGGCTACACCTTC.

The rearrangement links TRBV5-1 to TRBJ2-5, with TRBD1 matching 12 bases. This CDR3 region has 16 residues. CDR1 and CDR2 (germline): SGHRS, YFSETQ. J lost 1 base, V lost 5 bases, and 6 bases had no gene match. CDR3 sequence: CASSYGTGGGQETQYF. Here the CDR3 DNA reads TGCGCCAGCAGTTATGGGACAGGGGGCGGCCAAGAGACCCAGTACTTC.

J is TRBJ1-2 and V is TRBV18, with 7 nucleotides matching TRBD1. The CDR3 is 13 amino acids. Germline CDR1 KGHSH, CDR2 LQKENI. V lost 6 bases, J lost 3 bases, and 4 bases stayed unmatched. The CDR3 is CASSLGTDYGYTF. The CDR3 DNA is TGTGCCAGCTCCCTCGGGACAGACTATGGCTACACCTTC.

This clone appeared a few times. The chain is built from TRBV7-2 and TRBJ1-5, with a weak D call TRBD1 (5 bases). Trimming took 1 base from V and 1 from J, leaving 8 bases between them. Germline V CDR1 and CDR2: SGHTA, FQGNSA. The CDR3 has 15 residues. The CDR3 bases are TGTGCCAGCAGCTTAGGGACATTGAGCAATCAGCCCCAGCATTTT. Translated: CASSLGTLSNQPQHF.

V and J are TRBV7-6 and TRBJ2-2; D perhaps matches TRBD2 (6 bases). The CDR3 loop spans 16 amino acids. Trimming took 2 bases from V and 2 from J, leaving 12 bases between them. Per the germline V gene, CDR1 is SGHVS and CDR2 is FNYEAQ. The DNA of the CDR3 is TGTGCCAGCAGCTTAATCGGGGGATCAAACACCGGGGAGCTGTTTTTT. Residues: CASSLIGGSNTGELFF.

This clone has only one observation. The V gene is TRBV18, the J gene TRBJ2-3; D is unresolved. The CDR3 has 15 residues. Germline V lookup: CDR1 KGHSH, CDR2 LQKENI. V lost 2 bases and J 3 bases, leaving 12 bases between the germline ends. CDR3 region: CASSPTGSSTDTQYF. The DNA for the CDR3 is TGTGCCAGCTCACCAACCGGGTCGAGTACAGATACGCAGTATTTT.

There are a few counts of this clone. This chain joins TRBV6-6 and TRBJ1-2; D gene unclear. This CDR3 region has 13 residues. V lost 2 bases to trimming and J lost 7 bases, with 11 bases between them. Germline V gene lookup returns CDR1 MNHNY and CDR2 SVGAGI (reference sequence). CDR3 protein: CASSYEGMAGYTF. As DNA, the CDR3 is TGTGCCAGCAGTTACGAGGGCATGGCTGGCTACACCTTC.

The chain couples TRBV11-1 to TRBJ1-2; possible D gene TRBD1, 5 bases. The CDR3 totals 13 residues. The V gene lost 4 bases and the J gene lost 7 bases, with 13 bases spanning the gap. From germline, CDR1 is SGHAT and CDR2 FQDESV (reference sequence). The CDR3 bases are TGTGCCAGCAGCTCGGGGAGGGGCTCTGGCTACACCTTC. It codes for CASSSGRGSGYTF.

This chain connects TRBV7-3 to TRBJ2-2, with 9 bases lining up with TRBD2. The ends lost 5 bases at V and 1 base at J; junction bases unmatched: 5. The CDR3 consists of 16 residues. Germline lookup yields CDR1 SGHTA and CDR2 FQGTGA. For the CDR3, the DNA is TGTGCCAGCAGCCCCCAGACTAGCGGGAACACCGGGGAGCTGTTTTTT. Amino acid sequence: CASSPQTSGNTGELFF.

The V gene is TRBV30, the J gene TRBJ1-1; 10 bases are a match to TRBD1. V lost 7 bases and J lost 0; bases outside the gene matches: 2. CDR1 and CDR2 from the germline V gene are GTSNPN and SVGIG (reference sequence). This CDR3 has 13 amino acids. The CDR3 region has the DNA TGTGCCTTCGACAGGGGGCTGAACACTGAAGCTTTCTTT. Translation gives CAFDRGLNTEAFF.

DNA of the CDR3: TGTGCCAGCAGCCCCCTTTCCCCAGGGGCGGGTTCACCCCTCCACTTT. This encodes CASSPLSPGAGSPLHF. V usage is TRBV7-9 and J usage is TRBJ1-6, with D possibly TRBD1 on 6 matching bases. CDR3 size: 16 residues. V shed 5 bases and J shed 9 bases, with 20 bases lying between them. In germline, CDR1 is SEHNR, CDR2 FQNEAQ (reference sequence).

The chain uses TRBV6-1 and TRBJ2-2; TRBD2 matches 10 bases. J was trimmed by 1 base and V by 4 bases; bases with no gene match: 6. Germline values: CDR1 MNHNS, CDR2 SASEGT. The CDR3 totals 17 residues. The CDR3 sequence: CASSARAGGVNTGELFF. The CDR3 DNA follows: TGTGCCAGCAGTGCCCGAGCGGGAGGGGTGAACACCGGGGAGCTGTTTTTT.

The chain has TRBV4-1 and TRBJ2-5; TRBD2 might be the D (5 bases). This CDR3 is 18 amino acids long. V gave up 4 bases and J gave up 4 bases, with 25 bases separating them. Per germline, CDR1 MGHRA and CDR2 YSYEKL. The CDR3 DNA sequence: TGCGCCAGCAGCCGCCTCCTGGAGGCTAGTTCGGCCGCAGAGACCCAGTACTTC. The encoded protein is CASSRLLEASSAAETQYF.

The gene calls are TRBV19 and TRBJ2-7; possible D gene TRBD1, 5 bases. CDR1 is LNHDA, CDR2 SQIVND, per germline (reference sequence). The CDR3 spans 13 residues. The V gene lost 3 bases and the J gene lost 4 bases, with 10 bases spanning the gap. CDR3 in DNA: TGTGCCAGTAGTATGGACATCGGGTACGAGCAGTACTTC. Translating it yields CASSMDIGYEQYF.

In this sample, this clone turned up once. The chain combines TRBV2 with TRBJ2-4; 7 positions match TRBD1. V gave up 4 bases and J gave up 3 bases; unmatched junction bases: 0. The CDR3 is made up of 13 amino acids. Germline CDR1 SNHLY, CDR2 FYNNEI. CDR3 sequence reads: CASSGDSKNIQYF. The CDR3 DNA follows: TGTGCCAGCAGTGGGGACAGCAAAAACATTCAGTACTTC.

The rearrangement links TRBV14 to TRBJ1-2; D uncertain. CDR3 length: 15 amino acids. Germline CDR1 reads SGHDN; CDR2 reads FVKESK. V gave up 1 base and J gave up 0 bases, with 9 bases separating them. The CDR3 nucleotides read TGTGCCAGCAGCCAAGTGGGAGCGACTAACTATGGCTACACCTTC. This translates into CASSQVGATNYGYTF.

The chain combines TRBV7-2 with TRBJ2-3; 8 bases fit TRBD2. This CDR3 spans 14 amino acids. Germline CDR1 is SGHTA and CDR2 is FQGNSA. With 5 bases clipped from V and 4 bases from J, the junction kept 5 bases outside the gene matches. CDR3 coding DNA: TGTGCCAGCAGCCCGGGGGGGCATTCAGATACGCAGTATTTT. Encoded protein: CASSPGGHSDTQYF. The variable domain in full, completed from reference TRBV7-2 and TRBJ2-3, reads GAGVSQSPSNKVTEKGKDVELRCDPISGHTALYWYRQSLGQGLEFLIYFQGNSAPDKSGLPSDRFSAERTGGSVSTLTIQRTQQEDSAVYLCASSPGGHSDTQYFGPGTRLTVL.

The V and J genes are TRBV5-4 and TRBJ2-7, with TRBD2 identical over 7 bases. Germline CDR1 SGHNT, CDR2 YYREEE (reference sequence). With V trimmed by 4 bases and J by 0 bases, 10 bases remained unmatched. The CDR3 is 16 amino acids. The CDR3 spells CASSPEWGGGSYEQYF. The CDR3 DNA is TGTGCCAGCAGCCCGGAGTGGGGCGGGGGCTCCTACGAGCAGTACTTC.

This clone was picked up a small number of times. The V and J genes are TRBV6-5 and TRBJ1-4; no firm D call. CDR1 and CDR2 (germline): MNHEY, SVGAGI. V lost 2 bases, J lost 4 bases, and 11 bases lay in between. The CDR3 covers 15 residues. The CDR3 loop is CASSYLGRGNEKLFF. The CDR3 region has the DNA TGTGCCAGCAGTTACCTAGGCAGAGGTAATGAAAAACTGTTTTTT.

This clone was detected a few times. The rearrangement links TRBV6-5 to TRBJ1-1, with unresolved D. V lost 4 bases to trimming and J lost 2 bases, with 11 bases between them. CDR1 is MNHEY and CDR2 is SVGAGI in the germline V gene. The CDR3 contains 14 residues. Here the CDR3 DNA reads TGTGCCAGCAGTTTGGGCAGTCTTAACACTGAAGCTTTCTTT. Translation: CASSLGSLNTEAFF.